The rows below give T cell receptor beta chains drawn from one sample of a study of a mutant IDH1 vaccine in newly diagnosed glioma. Their cognate antigens are unknown. Assay used: immunoSEQ multiplex PCR; TCRdb lists only in-frame clones, some missing. The sample carries some 120,000 clones, around 77% recorded once. Sample: PBMCs, taken from a glioma patient whose treatment included an IDH1 peptide vaccine. The receptors were gathered from a man aged 35-49 years with glioma. CDR3s include the opening cysteine and the closing phenylalanine or tryptophan. The order of the fields is J gene, clone size, V gene, D gene, CDR3 protein, CDR3 DNA. D genes are given only for firm matches. Some rows have no size entry. The others give once, few or many, or a class for an expanded clone.

>TRBJ2-1|-|TRBV5-4|TRBD2
CASSPSGRLDNEQFF
TGTGCCAGCAGTCCTAGCGGGAGACTGGACAATGAGCAGTTCTTC
>TRBJ2-3|-|TRBV2|TRBD1
CASSDRGRMADTQYF
TGTGCCAGCAGTGACAGGGGGCGCATGGCAGATACGCAGTATTTT
>TRBJ2-7|-|TRBV6-4|-
CASQGRVCSYEQYF
TGTGCCAGCCAAGGCAGAGTTTGTTCCTACGAGCAGTACTTC
>TRBJ1-5|-|TRBV6-6|-
CASTLGQSRPNQPQHF
TGTGCCAGCACTCTTGGACAGTCACGTCCGAATCAGCCCCAGCATTTT
>TRBJ2-5|-|TRBV5-1|TRBD2
CASSLGASGGLLGTQYF
TGCGCCAGCAGCTTGGGAGCGAGCGGGGGCCTACTTGGGACCCAGTACTTC
>TRBJ2-7|-|TRBV9|TRBD1
CASSVATMGQSYEQYF
TGTGCCAGCAGCGTAGCTACGATGGGACAGTCCTACGAGCAGTACTTC
>TRBJ2-2|once|TRBV4-3|TRBD1
CASSRGQGSNTGELFF
TGCGCCAGCAGCCGGGGACAGGGGTCGAACACCGGGGAGCTGTTTTTT
>TRBJ1-5|-|TRBV4-2|-
CASSQDGMMGNQPQHF
TGTGCCAGCAGCCAAGATGGTATGATGGGCAATCAGCCCCAGCATTTT
>TRBJ2-1|-|TRBV7-6|TRBD2
CASSYLVTSGRPIHNEQFF
TGTGCCAGCAGCTATCTTGTGACTAGCGGGAGGCCTATCCACAATGAGCAGTTCTTC
>TRBJ1-2|-|TRBV18|TRBD1
CASSPGTGAGYGYTF
TGTGCCAGCTCACCCGGGACAGGGGCCGGCTATGGCTACACCTTC
>TRBJ1-2|few|TRBV6-5|TRBD1
CASRGLGQTNYGYTF
TGTGCCAGTAGGGGACTGGGACAGACTAACTATGGCTACACCTTC
>TRBJ2-5|-|TRBV7-9|-
CASSLDPARSPETQYF
TGTGCCAGCAGCTTGGATCCAGCACGTTCCCCAGAGACCCAGTACTTC
>TRBJ1-5|-|TRBV15|-
CATSPGEQPQHF
TGTGCCACCAGCCCCGGGGAACAGCCCCAGCATTTT
>TRBJ1-2|-|TRBV18|-
CASSPALANYGYTF
TGTGCCAGCTCACCAGCGTTAGCTAACTATGGCTACACCTTC
>TRBJ2-3|-|TRBV9|TRBD2
CASSLSGREDTQYF
TGTGCCAGCAGCCTTAGCGGGAGAGAGGATACGCAGTATTTT
>TRBJ1-5|many|TRBV2|-
CASSDPNQPQHF
TGTGCCAGCAGTGACCCCAATCAGCCCCAGCATTTT
>TRBJ1-2|-|TRBV21-1|-
CASSTIRCNYGYTF
TGTGCCAGCAGCACCATCCGGTGTAACTATGGCTACACCTTC
>TRBJ2-7|-|TRBV7-9|-
CASSAGSSYEQYF
TGTGCCAGCAGCGCCGGCAGCTCCTACGAGCAGTACTTC
>TRBJ2-5|few|TRBV9|-
CASSVSSAETQYF
TGTGCCAGCAGCGTCTCCTCGGCGGAGACCCAGTACTTC
>TRBJ2-7|-|TRBV4-2|TRBD1
CASSLSGQGGHEQYF
TGTGCCAGCAGCCTCTCGGGACAGGGGGGCCACGAGCAGTACTTC
>TRBJ1-1|-|TRBV7-2|-
CASSLRWNTEAFF
TGTGCCAGCAGCTTAAGGTGGAACACTGAAGCTTTCTTT
>TRBJ2-6|-|TRBV2|-
CASSEARLPGRISGANVLTF
TGTGCCAGCAGTGAAGCGCGACTCCCGGGGCGGATCTCTGGGGCCAACGTCCTGACTTTC
>TRBJ1-6|few|TRBV5-1|TRBD1
CASSTTLRGPDSPLHF
TGCGCCAGCAGCACCACCCTCAGGGGGCCGGATTCACCCCTCCACTTT
>TRBJ1-4|-|TRBV21-1|-
CASSKGTREGEKLFF
TGTGCCAGCAGCAAAGGCACGAGGGAAGGGGAAAAACTGTTTTTT
>TRBJ2-7|-|TRBV9|-
CASSVAIWAEEQYF
TGTGCCAGCAGCGTAGCAATTTGGGCGGAGGAGCAGTACTTC
>TRBJ2-5|-|TRBV5-6|-
CASSSPSQETQYF
TGTGCCAGCAGCTCCCCGTCGCAAGAGACCCAGTACTTC
>TRBJ1-2|-|TRBV29-1|-
CSVSRDEGYTF
TGCAGCGTCTCTCGGGATGAAGGCTACACCTTC
>TRBJ2-1|-|TRBV2|TRBD1
CASSVLEQGGYNEQFF
TGTGCCAGCAGTGTCTTGGAACAGGGGGGCTACAATGAGCAGTTCTTC
>TRBJ2-5|-|TRBV7-9|TRBD2
CASSSGTSGTFGLGETQYF
TGTGCCAGCAGTTCCGGGACTAGCGGCACATTTGGCCTGGGGGAGACCCAGTACTTC
>TRBJ2-2|-|TRBV6-5|TRBD2
CASSYLAGTSGELFF
TGTGCCAGCAGTTATCTAGCGGGCACGTCCGGGGAGCTGTTTTTT
>TRBJ2-1|-|TRBV7-2|TRBD2
CASRKGTSANNEQFF
TGTGCCAGCAGGAAGGGGACTAGCGCCAACAATGAGCAGTTCTTC
>TRBJ2-5|-|TRBV9|TRBD2
CASSVVTSGDQYF
TGTGCCAGCAGCGTAGTGACTAGCGGGGACCAGTACTTC
>TRBJ2-5|-|TRBV11-2|-
CASSLLLGPETQYF
TGTGCCAGCAGCTTACTACTTGGGCCAGAGACCCAGTACTTC
>TRBJ2-7|-|TRBV6-6|-
CASNPEGTPSEQYF
TGTGCCAGCAACCCCGAAGGGACCCCTTCCGAGCAGTACTTC
>TRBJ2-5|-|TRBV27|-
CASSEGETQYF
TGTGCCAGCAGCGAAGGAGAGACCCAGTACTTC
>TRBJ2-1|-|TRBV4-3|-
CASSLRGSGAPFF
TGCGCCAGCAGCTTAAGGGGGTCAGGGGCCCCGTTCTTC
>TRBJ1-3|-|TRBV7-2|-
CASGDQGSAGNTIYF
TGTGCCAGCGGAGACCAGGGTTCCGCTGGAAACACCATATATTTT
>TRBJ2-7|-|TRBV25-1|-
CASSFPLAGEQYF
TGTGCCAGCAGTTTTCCCTTGGCGGGGGAGCAGTACTTC
>TRBJ1-5|-|TRBV7-2|-
CASSPTGGAGQPQHF
TGTGCCAGCAGCCCTACTGGGGGGGCCGGTCAGCCCCAGCATTTT
>TRBJ1-1|-|TRBV9|-
CASSVGVTGSGTEAFF
TGTGCCAGCAGCGTAGGGGTAACAGGGTCGGGCACTGAAGCTTTCTTT
>TRBJ2-7|-|TRBV9|TRBD1
CASSVGGQGLEQYF
TGTGCCAGCAGCGTAGGGGGACAGGGACTCGAGCAGTACTTC
>TRBJ2-3|once|TRBV4-3|-
CASSQSGRTDTQYF
TGCGCCAGCAGCCAATCGGGGCGCACAGATACGCAGTATTTT
>TRBJ1-1|-|TRBV19|-
CASSIQDSGEAFF
TGTGCCAGTAGTATACAAGACTCGGGTGAAGCTTTCTTT
>TRBJ2-3|-|TRBV7-9|TRBD2
CASSTLAGSSTDTQYF
TGTGCCAGCAGCACACTAGCGGGGTCGAGCACAGATACGCAGTATTTT
>TRBJ2-3|-|TRBV19|TRBD2
CASSIDRGSGTDTQYF
TGTGCCAGTAGTATAGATCGCGGGAGCGGCACAGATACGCAGTATTTT
>TRBJ1-1|-|TRBV30|TRBD1
CAWSADRGPEAFF
TGTGCCTGGAGTGCCGACAGGGGACCTGAAGCTTTCTTT
>TRBJ2-7|-|TRBV7-2|-
CASSLTPSEQYF
TGTGCCAGCAGCCTGACTCCCAGCGAGCAGTACTTC
>TRBJ2-7|-|TRBV25-1|-
CATKQVLEQYF
TGTGCCACGAAACAGGTGTTGGAGCAGTACTTC
>TRBJ1-5|-|TRBV6-1|TRBD1
CASSETGTGGQPQHF
TGTGCCAGCAGTGAAACCGGGACAGGGGGTCAGCCCCAGCATTTT
>TRBJ1-1|few|TRBV6-1|-
CASSTEAGVNTEAFF
TGTGCCAGCAGTACAGAAGCAGGGGTGAACACTGAAGCTTTCTTT
>TRBJ1-5|-|TRBV15|-
CATSRDSRNQPQHF
TGTGCCACCAGCAGGGACAGCCGCAATCAGCCCCAGCATTTT
>TRBJ1-4|few|TRBV6-1|-
CASSEQRQGIGTNEKLFF
TGTGCCAGCAGTGAACAAAGGCAGGGGATAGGAACTAATGAAAAACTGTTTTTT
>TRBJ2-3|-|TRBV29-1|-
CSVPNQGPDTQYF
TGCAGCGTCCCAAACCAGGGTCCAGATACGCAGTATTTT
>TRBJ1-1|-|TRBV12-5|TRBD1
CASGLTAGGVTEAFF
TGTGCTAGTGGTTTGACGGCAGGGGGTGTCACTGAAGCTTTCTTT
>TRBJ2-7|-|TRBV23-1|TRBD1
CASSQSPDRRNYEQYF
TGCGCCAGCAGTCAATCCCCGGACAGGAGAAACTACGAGCAGTACTTC